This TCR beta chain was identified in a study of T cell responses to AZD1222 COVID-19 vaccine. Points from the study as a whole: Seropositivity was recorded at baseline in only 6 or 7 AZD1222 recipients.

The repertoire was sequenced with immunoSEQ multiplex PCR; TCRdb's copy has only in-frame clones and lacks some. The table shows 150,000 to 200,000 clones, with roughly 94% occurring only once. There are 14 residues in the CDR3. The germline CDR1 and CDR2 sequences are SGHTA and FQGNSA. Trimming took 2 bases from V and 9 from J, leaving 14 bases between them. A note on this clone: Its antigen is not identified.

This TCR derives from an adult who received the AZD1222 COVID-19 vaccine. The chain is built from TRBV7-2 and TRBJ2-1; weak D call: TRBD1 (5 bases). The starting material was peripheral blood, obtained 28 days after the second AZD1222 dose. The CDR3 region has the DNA TGTGCCAGCAGCTTAAACGGCAGGGTAGGTGAGCAGTTCTTC. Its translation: CASSLNGRVGEQFF.